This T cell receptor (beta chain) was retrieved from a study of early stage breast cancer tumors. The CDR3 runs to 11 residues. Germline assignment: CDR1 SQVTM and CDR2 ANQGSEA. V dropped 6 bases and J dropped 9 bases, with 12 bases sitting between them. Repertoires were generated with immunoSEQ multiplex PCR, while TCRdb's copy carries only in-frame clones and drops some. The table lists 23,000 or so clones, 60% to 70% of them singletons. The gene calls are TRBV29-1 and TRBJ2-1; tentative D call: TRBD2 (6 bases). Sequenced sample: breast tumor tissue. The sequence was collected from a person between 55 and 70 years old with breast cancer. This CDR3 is CSVGGAGEQFF. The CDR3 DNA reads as TGCAGCGTCGGAGGGGCCGGTGAGCAGTTCTTC.